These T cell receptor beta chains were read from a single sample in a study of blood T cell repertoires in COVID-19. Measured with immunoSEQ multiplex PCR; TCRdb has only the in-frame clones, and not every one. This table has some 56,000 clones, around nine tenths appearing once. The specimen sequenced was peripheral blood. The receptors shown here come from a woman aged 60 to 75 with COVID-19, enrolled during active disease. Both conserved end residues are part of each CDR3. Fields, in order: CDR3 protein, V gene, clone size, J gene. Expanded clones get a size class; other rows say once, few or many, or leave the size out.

cdr3_aa: CAISAQNQPQHF; v_call: TRBV10-3; clone_size: -; j_call: TRBJ1-5
cdr3_aa: CASSFRGTDTQYF; v_call: TRBV9; clone_size: -; j_call: TRBJ2-3
cdr3_aa: CASSYSTGQGYEQYF; v_call: TRBV6-5; clone_size: once; j_call: TRBJ2-7
cdr3_aa: CASSKGTGREGYTF; v_call: TRBV19; clone_size: -; j_call: TRBJ1-2
cdr3_aa: CASSYRGIAQNTEAFF; v_call: TRBV6-5; clone_size: -; j_call: TRBJ1-1
cdr3_aa: CASSQDPTSGMNEQYF; v_call: TRBV4-1; clone_size: -; j_call: TRBJ2-7
cdr3_aa: CASSLVGRTGAMNTEAFF; v_call: TRBV7-8; clone_size: -; j_call: TRBJ1-1
cdr3_aa: CASINSGSSGELFF; v_call: TRBV2; clone_size: -; j_call: TRBJ2-2
cdr3_aa: CASSLMAEDTGELFF; v_call: TRBV27; clone_size: few; j_call: TRBJ2-2
cdr3_aa: CASRDINSGQGYNEQFF; v_call: TRBV28; clone_size: -; j_call: TRBJ2-1
cdr3_aa: CAWSVGSGWIQPQHF; v_call: TRBV30; clone_size: -; j_call: TRBJ1-5
cdr3_aa: CASSIRGRSTDTQYF; v_call: TRBV19; clone_size: -; j_call: TRBJ2-3
cdr3_aa: CASTRDGSSYNEQFF; v_call: TRBV9; clone_size: -; j_call: TRBJ2-1
cdr3_aa: CASSFYGTSSYEQYF; v_call: TRBV11-1; clone_size: -; j_call: TRBJ2-7
cdr3_aa: CASSPPGGSTDTQYF; v_call: TRBV11-2; clone_size: -; j_call: TRBJ2-3
cdr3_aa: CASSLTGGGNSPLHF; v_call: TRBV7-6; clone_size: -; j_call: TRBJ1-6
cdr3_aa: CASSFRLAGSQETQYF; v_call: TRBV7-9; clone_size: -; j_call: TRBJ2-5
cdr3_aa: CAWSVTGGRKETQYF; v_call: TRBV30; clone_size: -; j_call: TRBJ2-5
cdr3_aa: CASSYSASGPGAQYF; v_call: TRBV6-2/TRBV6-3; clone_size: -; j_call: TRBJ2-5
cdr3_aa: CASSRDRVMGYTF; v_call: TRBV6-5; clone_size: -; j_call: TRBJ1-2
cdr3_aa: CATSRDHFRGSGNTIYF; v_call: TRBV15; clone_size: -; j_call: TRBJ1-3
cdr3_aa: CASSQERANTRGDTEAFF; v_call: TRBV4-2; clone_size: -; j_call: TRBJ1-1
cdr3_aa: CASSLTGSRSAKNIQYF; v_call: TRBV11-2; clone_size: few; j_call: TRBJ2-4
cdr3_aa: CASGFARGRTGELFF; v_call: TRBV12-5; clone_size: -; j_call: TRBJ2-2
cdr3_aa: CASSLEPGGSTPANVLTF; v_call: TRBV5-1; clone_size: -; j_call: TRBJ2-6
cdr3_aa: CASSYGAGNSYEQYF; v_call: TRBV6-5; clone_size: -; j_call: TRBJ2-7
cdr3_aa: CASMRDRDSKFYGYTF; v_call: TRBV19; clone_size: -; j_call: TRBJ1-2
cdr3_aa: CASSQEKGGRGEAFF; v_call: TRBV3-1/TRBV3-2; clone_size: -; j_call: TRBJ1-1
cdr3_aa: CASRPTGGIGYTF; v_call: TRBV27; clone_size: -; j_call: TRBJ1-2
cdr3_aa: CASSAGGVDEKLFF; v_call: TRBV28; clone_size: -; j_call: TRBJ1-4
cdr3_aa: CASSPAGSNSPLHF; v_call: TRBV5-5; clone_size: once; j_call: TRBJ1-6
cdr3_aa: CASSEWGGRAPEQFF; v_call: TRBV25-1; clone_size: few; j_call: TRBJ2-1
cdr3_aa: CASSTGIHYGYTF; v_call: TRBV19; clone_size: once; j_call: TRBJ1-2
cdr3_aa: CASSAGSKNIQYF; v_call: TRBV19; clone_size: -; j_call: TRBJ2-4
cdr3_aa: CASSPPAGRMVSNEKLFF; v_call: TRBV4-1; clone_size: -; j_call: TRBJ1-4
cdr3_aa: CASSWERYNEQFF; v_call: TRBV4-2; clone_size: once; j_call: TRBJ2-1
cdr3_aa: CASSMGAYQPQHF; v_call: TRBV19; clone_size: few; j_call: TRBJ1-5
cdr3_aa: CASRRDSTTEAFF; v_call: TRBV6-5; clone_size: -; j_call: TRBJ1-1
cdr3_aa: CAWSQGTGGSGAGGYTF; v_call: TRBV30; clone_size: once; j_call: TRBJ1-2
cdr3_aa: CAISDEGISGANVLTF; v_call: TRBV10-3; clone_size: once; j_call: TRBJ2-6
cdr3_aa: CATSRISGTEAFF; v_call: TRBV15; clone_size: -; j_call: TRBJ1-1
cdr3_aa: CASRRQSRGGSPLHF; v_call: TRBV2; clone_size: -; j_call: TRBJ1-6
cdr3_aa: CASSKTGDTQQPQHF; v_call: TRBV19; clone_size: once; j_call: TRBJ1-5
cdr3_aa: CSARTSGSRGTQYF; v_call: TRBV29-1; clone_size: -; j_call: TRBJ2-5
cdr3_aa: CASSNPSGRYTDTQYF; v_call: TRBV5-6; clone_size: -; j_call: TRBJ2-3
cdr3_aa: CASSQYPGSGYEQYF; v_call: TRBV3-1/TRBV3-2; clone_size: -; j_call: TRBJ2-7
cdr3_aa: CASSINRVTQYF; v_call: TRBV19; clone_size: -; j_call: TRBJ2-3
cdr3_aa: CASSIGLAGAYNEQFF; v_call: TRBV19; clone_size: -; j_call: TRBJ2-1
cdr3_aa: CASRGTGNTEAFF; v_call: TRBV9; clone_size: -; j_call: TRBJ1-1
cdr3_aa: CAWSPRGHSNTGELFF; v_call: TRBV30; clone_size: -; j_call: TRBJ2-2
cdr3_aa: CATSREGAGGLKETQYF; v_call: TRBV15; clone_size: -; j_call: TRBJ2-5
cdr3_aa: CAIHGTGQPDGYTF; v_call: TRBV10-3; clone_size: -; j_call: TRBJ1-2
cdr3_aa: CASSFRTSGRLSSYNEQFF; v_call: TRBV13; clone_size: -; j_call: TRBJ2-1
cdr3_aa: CASSTGGMAKNIQYF; v_call: TRBV28; clone_size: -; j_call: TRBJ2-4
cdr3_aa: CASGPFSTDTQYF; v_call: TRBV12-5; clone_size: -; j_call: TRBJ2-3
cdr3_aa: CASRTGGYTDTQYF; v_call: TRBV2; clone_size: -; j_call: TRBJ2-3
cdr3_aa: CATRLAVYNEQFF; v_call: TRBV27; clone_size: -; j_call: TRBJ2-1
cdr3_aa: CASSVWGEMDNEQFF; v_call: TRBV25-1; clone_size: once; j_call: TRBJ2-1
cdr3_aa: CASSQQGARGEKLFF; v_call: TRBV18; clone_size: few; j_call: TRBJ1-4
cdr3_aa: CASSLVLGANVLTF; v_call: TRBV5-4; clone_size: -; j_call: TRBJ2-6